The 30 T cell receptor beta chains in this list originate from one sample, sequenced in a study of blood T cells in healthy people across ages. Primers used in a second PCR of roughly 6 to 12 cycles were a sample-barcoded 5' primer and a J-beta primer mix. TCRdb processed the 5' RACE reads anew with MiXCR; each CDR3 protein has one entry. Of about 1 million distinct CDR3 sequences listed, around 43% were seen once; the top ten hold approximately 20%. Sequenced material: blood. These receptor sequences come from a woman aged 60-75 years in good health.

This chain joins TRBV12-5 and TRBJ2-3; D is possibly TRBD2 (6 bases). The germline V gene encodes CDR1 LGHNT and CDR2 FRNRAP. This CDR3 comprises 19 residues. Deletions cut 0 bases from V and 0 bases from J, with 19 bases between. CDR3 in DNA: TGTGCTAGTGGTTTGGTACGGACTAATCAAGCCTCTAGCACAGATACGCAGTATTTT. Translating gives CASGLVRTNQASSTDTQYF.

This chain uses TRBV5-1 with TRBJ2-1; 9 nucleotides match TRBD1. In germline, CDR1 is SGHRS, CDR2 YFSETQ. The junction had 12 bases not matched to a gene; V was cut back by 4 bases and J by 10 bases. This CDR3 contains 15 residues. CDR3 amino acids: CASSGAGTGTWEQFF. CDR3 bases: TGCGCCAGCAGCGGCGCCGGGACAGGGACTTGGGAGCAGTTCTTC.

V is TRBV19 and J is TRBJ2-2; D possibly uses TRBD1 or TRBD2 (6 bases each). V was trimmed by 7 bases and J by 6 bases, leaving 18 bases between them. The CDR3 consists of 15 residues. Germline CDR1 LNHDA, CDR2 SQIVND (reference sequence). In nucleotides, the CDR3 is TGTGCCAGTACCCGATTGTGGGGGGCGCCCGGGGAGCTGTTTTTT. Amino acid sequence: CASTRLWGAPGELFF. The full variable domain, in which reference TRBV19 and TRBJ2-2 provide the parts outside the CDR3, is DGGITQSPKYLFRKEGQNVTLSCEQNLNHDAMYWYRQDPGQGLRLIYYSQIVNDFQKGDIAEGYSVSREKKESFPLTVTSAQKNPTAFYLCASTRLWGAPGELFFGEGSRLTVL.

This clonotype was observed a few times. This sequence joins TRBV28 and TRBJ1-5; no firm D call. Germline V gives CDR1 MDHEN, CDR2 SYDVKM. Trimming removed 7 bases at V and 4 bases at J, with 8 bases between. The CDR3 length is 12 residues. The CDR3 protein is CASTVGNQPQHF. The CDR3 nucleotides read TGTGCCAGCACTGTCGGGAATCAGCCCCAGCATTTT.

With respect to this clonotype: This may come from a read error, since a much larger clone is one base off. This rearrangement joins TRBV12-3 or TRBV12-4 to TRBJ2-7, with unresolved D. The V end was cut by 5 bases, the J end by 6 bases, with 11 bases between. The CDR3 is made up of 12 amino acids. In nucleotides, the CDR3 is TGTGCCAGCAGTCTACAGAACTGCGAGCAGTACTTC. This sequence encodes CASSLQNCEQYF.

The chain joins TRBV6-5 to TRBJ2-7; D gene uncertain. Trimming stripped 6 bases from V and 2 bases from J, with 17 bases between. Germline CDR1 reads MNHEY; CDR2 reads SVGAGI. The CDR3 has 15 residues. In DNA, the CDR3 is TGTGCCAGCAGCCTACTATCCATGTCTACCTACGAGCAGTACTTC. It specifies CASSLLSMSTYEQYF.

This clonotype was detected a few times. V and J are TRBV14 and TRBJ2-5, with TRBD1 matching 11 bases. The junction had 10 bases not matched to a gene; V was cut back by 5 bases and J by 5 bases. The germline V gene has CDR1 SGHDN and CDR2 FVKESK. CDR3 length: 16 amino acids. CDR3 in amino acids: CASSLPGQGAMETQYF. CDR3 in DNA: TGTGCCAGCAGCTTACCCGGACAGGGGGCGATGGAGACCCAGTACTTC.

This clonotype was recorded a few times. This chain joins TRBV28 and TRBJ2-1, with no clear D. Trimming shortened V by 3 bases and J by 0 bases, and 9 bases separated the two germline ends. The CDR3 contains 15 residues. The germline CDR1 and CDR2 sequences are MDHEN and SYDVKM. The CDR3 sequence is CASSLGGISYNEQFF. The DNA of the CDR3 is TGTGCCAGCAGTTTGGGCGGAATCTCCTACAATGAGCAGTTCTTC.

This sequence joins TRBV18 and TRBJ2-4; D unresolved. The DNA matches TRBJ2-7 better at its end, which makes the J call doubtful. The CDR3 is 14 residues long. Germline V gene sequence: CDR1 KGHSH, CDR2 LQKENI. The chain's CDR3 is CASSPRPKTYEQYF. The CDR3 DNA follows: TGTGCCAGCTCACCACGGCCCAAAACCTACGAGCAGTACTTC.

This clonotype was seen just once. The genes are TRBV7-9 and TRBJ2-5; D possibly matches TRBD1 or TRBD2 (5 bases each). The V gene's germline CDR1 is SEHNR and CDR2 FQNEAQ (reference sequence). The CDR3 spans 13 residues. V shed 5 bases and J shed 5 bases, with 12 bases lying between them. The CDR3 region is CASSTTEGETQYF. In nucleotides, the CDR3 is TGTGCCAGCAGCACCACCGAGGGGGAGACCCAGTACTTC.

This clonotype was detected a few times. V gene TRBV12-3 or TRBV12-4 combines with J gene TRBJ1-2; D uncertain. This CDR3 region has 12 residues. V was pared by 3 bases and J by 4 bases, with 6 bases between. The CDR3 loop reads CASSFIGYGYTF. CDR3 nucleotide sequence: TGTGCCAGCAGTTTTATAGGCTATGGCTACACCTTC.

CDR3 sequence (DNA): TGTGCCACCTCGAATCCAGCGCTCTACTACAATGAGCAGTTCTTC. Translating it yields CATSNPALYYNEQFF. The V gene is TRBV24-1, the J gene TRBJ2-1, with D unresolved. CDR1 and CDR2 (germline): KGHDR, SFDVKD. The CDR3 extends over 15 amino acids. Trimming took 9 bases from V and 3 from J, leaving 17 bases between them.

The V call is TRBV10-1, the J call TRBJ1-1; no clear D. The ends were cut back, 7 bases at V and 2 bases at J, with 11 bases in the middle. This CDR3 comprises 13 residues. The germline V gene encodes CDR1 WNHNN and CDR2 SYGVQD (reference sequence). The CDR3, as DNA: TGCGCCAGCACGGAGAACATAAACACTGAAGCTTTCTTT. This gives the protein CASTENINTEAFF.

The rearrangement joins TRBV28 to TRBJ1-6; a possible D gene is TRBD1 (5 bases). The CDR3 contains 14 residues. CDR1 MDHEN and CDR2 SYDVKM come from the germline V gene. Trimming removed 7 bases at V and 3 bases at J, with 10 bases between. The CDR3 DNA follows: TGTGCCAGCACCATAACAGGCTATAATTCACCCCTCCACTTT. Its protein product is CASTITGYNSPLHF.

V gene TRBV5-1 combines with J gene TRBJ1-2, with D uncertain. The CDR3 spans 13 residues. Between the trimmed V and J ends, which lost 0 bases and 6 bases, there was a span of 9 bases. The germline V gene has CDR1 SGHRS and CDR2 YFSETQ. The CDR3 region has the DNA TGCGCCAGCAGCTTGGCCGTGCAGGATGGCTACACCTTC. Translating gives CASSLAVQDGYTF.

The V call is TRBV27, the J call TRBJ2-7; 7 bases are shared with TRBD2. This CDR3 comprises 11 residues. From germline, CDR1 is MNHEY and CDR2 SMNVEV (reference sequence). As DNA, the CDR3 is TGTGGGGAAACTAGCGCCTACGAGCAGTACTTC. This translates into CGETSAYEQYF.

This clonotype was seen a few times. DNA of the CDR3: TGTGCCAGCAGCCGGGGACTAGCGAACTCCTACGAGCAGTACTTC. It encodes CASSRGLANSYEQYF. The chain carries TRBV11-1 and TRBJ2-7; 10 nucleotides line up with TRBD2. CDR3 size: 15 residues. Germline trimming cut 5 bases from V and 0 bases from J; bases unmatched to any gene: 4. CDR1 and CDR2 (germline): SGHAT, FQDESV (reference sequence).

V is TRBV20-1 and J is TRBJ2-5; D is unresolved. V was cut by 3 bases and J by 5 bases, with 7 bases left in between. Germline loops: CDR1 DFQATT, CDR2 SNEGSKA (reference sequence). The CDR3 is 11 amino acids. This CDR3 is CSASRPETQYF. The CDR3 DNA follows: TGCAGTGCTAGCCGACCGGAGACCCAGTACTTC.

This clonotype was counted a single time. The junction shows a germline mismatch at one end, possibly a read error. The V and J genes are TRBV7-2 and TRBJ2-5, with D perhaps matching TRBD1 (6 bases). Germline CDR1 SGHTA, CDR2 FQGNSA. CDR3 length: 16 residues. The DNA for the CDR3 is TGTGCCAGCAGCTTAGGAGTTCAGGGTGGGCAGGGGACCCTGTACTTC. The encoded protein is CASSLGVQGGQGTLYF.

As for this clonotype: A junction boundary mismatches the germline segment, possibly from a read error. V is TRBV27 and J is TRBJ2-7; either TRBD1 or TRBD2 may fit D (5 bases each). In germline, CDR1 is MNHEY, CDR2 SMNVEV (reference sequence). CDR3 length equals 13 residues. The CDR3 sequence is CASSYGSWDERYF. In nucleotides, the CDR3 is TGTGCCAGCAGTTATGGCAGTTGGGACGAGCGGTACTTC.

The CDR3 DNA reads as TGCAGCGTTGAAGATCGGCGGGCGAGGGGGACAGATACGCAGTATTTT. Translated: CSVEDRRARGTDTQYF. The rearrangement uses TRBV29-1 and TRBJ2-3, with D maybe TRBD1 (6 bases). Germline V gene sequence: CDR1 SQVTM, CDR2 ANQGSEA. Trimming removed 0 bases from V and 3 bases from J, with 16 bases in between. The CDR3 consists of 16 residues.

A few counts support this clonotype. The CDR3, as DNA: TGTGCCAGCAGTAGGGAGGGTCACAATGAGCAGTTCTTC. This gives the protein CASSREGHNEQFF. This chain joins TRBV27 and TRBJ2-1; 7 bases map to TRBD2. Germline CDR1 reads MNHEY; CDR2 reads SMNVEV (reference sequence). The V gene end was trimmed by 5 bases and the J gene end by 5 bases; junction bases not matched to a gene: 3. The CDR3 runs to 13 residues.

This chain links TRBV4-1 with TRBJ2-7; weak D call: TRBD2 (6 bases). The CDR3 loop spans 15 amino acids. Trimming left V 4 bases short and J 4 bases short, with 17 bases between. The germline V gene encodes CDR1 MGHRA and CDR2 YSYEKL. The CDR3 nucleotides read TGCGCCAGCAGCCCCGCCGGGGACTCCTATTACGAGCAGTACTTC. It encodes CASSPAGDSYYEQYF.

The chain couples TRBV20-1 to TRBJ1-2; 9 bases align to TRBD1. The CDR3 sequence is 15 residues long. The germline CDR1 and CDR2 sequences are DFQATT and SNEGSKA (reference sequence). The ends lost 0 bases at V and 7 bases at J; junction bases unmatched: 9. DNA for the CDR3: TGCAGTGCTAGAGATCCCTCAACAGGGGGCATTGGCTACACCTTC. Residues: CSARDPSTGGIGYTF.

This clonotype was seen more than once but under ten times. This sequence joins TRBV5-1 and TRBJ1-5; D is undetermined. The CDR3 is made up of 15 amino acids. Germline CDR1 and CDR2: SGHRS and YFSETQ. Trimming took off 0 bases at V and 4 bases at J, with 11 bases between the two ends. This CDR3 is CASSLGERSNQPQHF. In DNA, the CDR3 is TGCGCCAGCAGCTTGGGTGAACGCTCTAATCAGCCCCAGCATTTT.

The chain combines TRBV3-1 with TRBJ2-2; D is uncertain. The CDR3 loop spans 16 amino acids. Trimming pared 0 bases from V and 0 bases from J, leaving 8 bases between. Germline V gives CDR1 LGHDT, CDR2 YNNKEL (reference sequence). The CDR3 here is CASSQDRSANTGELFF. The DNA for the CDR3 is TGTGCCAGCAGCCAAGATCGGTCCGCGAACACCGGGGAGCTGTTTTTT.

The rearrangement uses TRBV14 and TRBJ2-5; a weak D match, TRBD2 (6 bases). Germline assignment: CDR1 SGHDN and CDR2 FVKESK. V was trimmed by 1 base and J by 5 bases, leaving 17 bases between them. The CDR3 is 16 amino acids. CDR3 region: CASSQAPTGDRETQYF. For the CDR3, the DNA is TGTGCCAGCAGCCAAGCCCCCACGGGAGATCGGGAGACCCAGTACTTC.

The chain uses TRBV10-3 and TRBJ2-3; 12 bases map to TRBD1. Trimming cost V 7 bases and J 4 bases; bases outside gene matches: 3. Germline-derived CDR1 and CDR2 are ENHRY and SYGVKD. CDR3 length: 14 residues. DNA of the CDR3: TGTGCCATCAAGGGACAGGGGGCCGCAGATACGCAGTATTTT. Translation gives CAIKGQGAADTQYF.

The chain has TRBV6-1 and TRBJ2-7; D tentatively fits TRBD1 or TRBD2 (7 bases each). CDR3 length: 14 residues. The V end lost 7 bases, the J end lost 0 bases, and 13 bases lay between the germline ends. Germline V gene data show CDR1 as MNHNS and CDR2 as SASEGT. The CDR3 spells CASKRDRSSYEQYF. The CDR3 DNA reads as TGTGCCAGCAAGCGGGACAGATCCTCCTACGAGCAGTACTTC.

The J gene is TRBJ2-4, the V gene TRBV7-2; D unresolved. Germline assignment: CDR1 SGHTA and CDR2 FQGNSA. Trimming pared 2 bases from V and 6 bases from J, leaving 8 bases between. CDR3 length: 13 amino acids. The CDR3 protein is CASSLSSVNIQYF. CDR3 nucleotides: TGTGCCAGCAGCTTAAGTTCCGTAAACATTCAGTACTTC.